Listed below are T cell receptor beta chains from one sample, sequenced in a study of T-cell memory formation after mild COVID-19. TCRdb processed the 5' RACE reads anew with MiXCR; each CDR3 protein has one entry. Of about 110,000 distinct CDR3 sequences listed, about 17% are singletons. Sequencing was performed on PBMCs or a T cell subset sorted from them (not recorded which). These receptor sequences come from an adult woman who had mild COVID-19 (a few samples of this study predate the infection). Cell type and time point are not known. The CDR3 runs from the conserved cysteine through the conserved F or W. D genes are given only for firm matches. Rows give clone size only sometimes, using once, few, many, or a class for an expanded clone.

J gene: TRBJ1-4; V gene: TRBV7-8; clone size: few; D gene: TRBD1; CDR3 protein: CASSPGTGVEKLFF; CDR3 DNA: TGTGCCAGCAGCCCCGGGACAGGCGTTGAAAAACTGTTTTTT
J gene: TRBJ1-1; V gene: TRBV15; clone size: NA; D gene: NA; CDR3 protein: CATSRDRIRTEAFF; CDR3 DNA: TGTGCCACCAGCAGAGATAGGATCCGGACTGAAGCTTTCTTT
J gene: TRBJ2-2; V gene: TRBV29-1; clone size: few; D gene: NA; CDR3 protein: CSVEVSSYTQGIQPGELFF; CDR3 DNA: TGCAGCGTTGAAGTCTCGAGCTACACACAGGGAATTCAGCCCGGGGAGCTGTTTTTT
J gene: TRBJ1-5; V gene: TRBV15; clone size: NA; D gene: NA; CDR3 protein: CATSRDRSYQPQHF; CDR3 DNA: TGTGCCACCAGCAGAGACAGGAGCTATCAGCCCCAGCATTTT
J gene: TRBJ2-7; V gene: TRBV11-2; clone size: NA; D gene: TRBD2; CDR3 protein: CASSLVTSGGLYEQYF; CDR3 DNA: TGTGCCAGCAGCTTAGTTACTAGCGGGGGCCTGTACGAGCAGTACTTC
J gene: TRBJ2-1; V gene: TRBV11-2; clone size: NA; D gene: TRBD1; CDR3 protein: CASSLGQGNEQFF; CDR3 DNA: TGTGCCAGCAGCTTAGGACAGGGCAATGAGCAGTTCTTC
J gene: TRBJ1-1; V gene: TRBV20-1; clone size: few; D gene: NA; CDR3 protein: CSARDQSGFALRTTEAFF; CDR3 DNA: TGCAGTGCTAGAGATCAGAGCGGCTTCGCGTTAAGGACCACTGAAGCTTTCTTT
J gene: TRBJ2-7; V gene: TRBV20-1; clone size: many; D gene: NA; CDR3 protein: CSARDWDSGGYEQYF; CDR3 DNA: TGCAGTGCTAGAGATTGGGATTCTGGCGGCTACGAGCAGTACTTC
J gene: TRBJ2-7; V gene: TRBV29-1; clone size: few; D gene: NA; CDR3 protein: CSVEVLLQGSSYEQYF; CDR3 DNA: TGCAGCGTTGAAGTTTTGTTACAGGGCAGCTCCTACGAGCAGTACTTC
J gene: TRBJ2-7; V gene: TRBV4-1; clone size: NA; D gene: TRBD2; CDR3 protein: CASSLAGGGQREQYF; CDR3 DNA: TGCGCCAGCAGCCTCGCCGGGGGGGGGCAAAGAGAGCAGTACTTC
J gene: TRBJ1-2; V gene: TRBV29-1; clone size: once; D gene: NA; CDR3 protein: CSAPLEGSVSGYTF; CDR3 DNA: TGCAGCGCTCCGCTGGAGGGAAGCGTCTCTGGCTACACCTTC
J gene: TRBJ1-3; V gene: TRBV7-9; clone size: NA; D gene: NA; CDR3 protein: CASSPQGLLSGNTIYF; CDR3 DNA: TGTGCCAGCAGCCCACAGGGCCTACTCTCTGGAAACACCATATATTTT